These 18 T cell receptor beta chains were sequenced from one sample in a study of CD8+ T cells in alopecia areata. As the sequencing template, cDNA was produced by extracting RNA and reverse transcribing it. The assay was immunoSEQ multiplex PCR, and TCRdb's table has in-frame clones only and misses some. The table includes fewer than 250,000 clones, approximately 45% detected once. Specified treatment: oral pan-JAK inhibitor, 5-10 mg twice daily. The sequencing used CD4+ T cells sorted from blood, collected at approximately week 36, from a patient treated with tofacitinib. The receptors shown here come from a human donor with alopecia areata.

CDR3 sequence (DNA): TGTGCCAGCAGGGACCCCGTAAACAGGGGCTACGAGCAGTACTTC. Residues: CASRDPVNRGYEQYF. The V and J genes are TRBV6-6 and TRBJ2-7, with 7 bases aligning to TRBD1. The CDR3 has 15 residues. Germline V lookup: CDR1 MNHNY, CDR2 SVGAGI (reference sequence). Germline trimming cut 6 bases from V and 3 bases from J; bases unmatched to any gene: 11.

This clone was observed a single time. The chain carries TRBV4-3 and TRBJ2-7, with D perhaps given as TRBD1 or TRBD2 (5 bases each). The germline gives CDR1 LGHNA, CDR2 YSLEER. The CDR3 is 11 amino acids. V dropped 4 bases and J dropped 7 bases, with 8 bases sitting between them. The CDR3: CASSPWGEQYF. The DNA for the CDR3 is TGCGCCAGCAGCCCGTGGGGGGAGCAGTACTTC.

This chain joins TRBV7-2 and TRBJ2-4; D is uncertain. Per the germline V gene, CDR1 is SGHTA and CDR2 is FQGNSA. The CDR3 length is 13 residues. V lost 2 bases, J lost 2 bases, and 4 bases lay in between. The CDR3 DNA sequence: TGTGCCAGCAGCTTATTGTCCAAAAACATTCAGTACTTC. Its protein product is CASSLLSKNIQYF.

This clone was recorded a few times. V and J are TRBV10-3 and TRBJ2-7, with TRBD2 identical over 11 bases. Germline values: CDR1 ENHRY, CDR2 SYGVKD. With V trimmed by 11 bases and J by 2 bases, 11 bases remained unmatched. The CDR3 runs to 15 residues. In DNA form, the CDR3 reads TGTGCCTCGACGGCCGGGACTAGCGGCACCTACGAGCAGTACTTC. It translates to CASTAGTSGTYEQYF.

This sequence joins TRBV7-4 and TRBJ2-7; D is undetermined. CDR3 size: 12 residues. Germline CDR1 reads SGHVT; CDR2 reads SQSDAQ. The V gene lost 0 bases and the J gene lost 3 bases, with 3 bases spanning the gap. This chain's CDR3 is CASSLAHYEQYF. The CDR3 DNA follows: TGTGCCAGCAGCTTAGCCCACTACGAGCAGTACTTC.

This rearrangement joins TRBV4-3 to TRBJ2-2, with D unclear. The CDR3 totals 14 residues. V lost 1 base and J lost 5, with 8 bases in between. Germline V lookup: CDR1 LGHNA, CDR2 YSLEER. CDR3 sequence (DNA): TGCGCCAGCAGCCAAGGTTCCGGAACCGGGGAGCTGTTTTTT. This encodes CASSQGSGTGELFF.

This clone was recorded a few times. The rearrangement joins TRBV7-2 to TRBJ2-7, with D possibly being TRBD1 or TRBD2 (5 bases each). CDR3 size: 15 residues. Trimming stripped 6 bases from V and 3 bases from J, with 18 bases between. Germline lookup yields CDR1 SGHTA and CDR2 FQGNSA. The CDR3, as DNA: TGTGCCAGCAGTAAAGGGGCGGGCCGAAGCTACGAGCAGTACTTC. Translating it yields CASSKGAGRSYEQYF.

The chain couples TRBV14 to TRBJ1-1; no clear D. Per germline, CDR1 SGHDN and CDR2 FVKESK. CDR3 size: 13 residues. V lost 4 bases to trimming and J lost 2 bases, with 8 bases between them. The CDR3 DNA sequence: TGTGCCAGCAGCCGGCAAAGAAACACTGAAGCTTTCTTT. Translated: CASSRQRNTEAFF.

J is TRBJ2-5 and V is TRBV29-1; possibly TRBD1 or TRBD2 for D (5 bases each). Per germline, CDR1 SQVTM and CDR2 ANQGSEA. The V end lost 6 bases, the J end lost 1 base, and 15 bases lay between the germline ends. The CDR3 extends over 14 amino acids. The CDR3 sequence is CSVGVGASQETQYF. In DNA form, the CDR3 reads TGCAGCGTGGGGGTCGGGGCCTCCCAAGAGACCCAGTACTTC.

CDR3 coding DNA: TGCGCCAGCAGCTGGGCGGGGATGAACACTGAAGCTTTCTTT. Its protein is CASSWAGMNTEAFF. J is TRBJ1-1 and V is TRBV5-1; no reliable D call. In germline, CDR1 is SGHRS, CDR2 YFSETQ. There are 14 residues in the CDR3. Deletions cut 3 bases from V and 0 bases from J, with 9 bases between.

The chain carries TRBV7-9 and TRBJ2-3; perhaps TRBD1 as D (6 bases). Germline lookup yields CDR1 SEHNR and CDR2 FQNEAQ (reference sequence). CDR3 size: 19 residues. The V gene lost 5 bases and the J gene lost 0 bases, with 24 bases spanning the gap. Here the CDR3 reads CASSHDKGFGTLSTDTQYF. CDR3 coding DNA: TGTGCCAGCAGCCATGACAAGGGGTTCGGGACACTCAGCACAGATACGCAGTATTTT.

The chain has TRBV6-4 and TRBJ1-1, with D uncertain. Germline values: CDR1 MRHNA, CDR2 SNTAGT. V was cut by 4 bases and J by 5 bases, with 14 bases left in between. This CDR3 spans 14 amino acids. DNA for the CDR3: TGTGCCAGCAGTGTTGGTCCGGGAGGGACTGAAGCTTTCTTT. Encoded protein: CASSVGPGGTEAFF.

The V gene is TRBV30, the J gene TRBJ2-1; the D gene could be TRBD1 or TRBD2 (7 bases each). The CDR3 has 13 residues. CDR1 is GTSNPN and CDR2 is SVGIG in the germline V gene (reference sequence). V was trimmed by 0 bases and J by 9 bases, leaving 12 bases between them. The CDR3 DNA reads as TGTGCCTGGAGTGTACCAGGGGGGGCTGAGCAGTTCTTC. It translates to CAWSVPGGAEQFF. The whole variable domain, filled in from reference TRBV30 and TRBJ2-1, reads SQTIHQWPATLVQPVGSPLSLECTVEGTSNPNLYWYRQAAGRGLQLLFYSVGIGQISSEVPQNLSASRPQDRQFILSSKKLLLSDSGFYLCAWSVPGGAEQFFGPGTRLTVL.

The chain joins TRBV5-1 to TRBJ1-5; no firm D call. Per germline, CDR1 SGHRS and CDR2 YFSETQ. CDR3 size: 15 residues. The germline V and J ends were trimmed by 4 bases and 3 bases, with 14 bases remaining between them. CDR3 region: CASSPGDGYNQPQHF. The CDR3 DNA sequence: TGCGCCAGCAGCCCAGGCGACGGATACAATCAGCCCCAGCATTTT.

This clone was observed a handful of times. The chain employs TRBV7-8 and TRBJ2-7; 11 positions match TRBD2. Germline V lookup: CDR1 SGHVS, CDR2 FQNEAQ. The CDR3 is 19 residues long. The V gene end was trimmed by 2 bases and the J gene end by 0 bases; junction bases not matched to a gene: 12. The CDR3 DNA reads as TGTGCCAGCAGCTTACGAAGTCATTCTAGCGGGGGGAACTCCTACGAGCAGTACTTC. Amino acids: CASSLRSHSSGGNSYEQYF.

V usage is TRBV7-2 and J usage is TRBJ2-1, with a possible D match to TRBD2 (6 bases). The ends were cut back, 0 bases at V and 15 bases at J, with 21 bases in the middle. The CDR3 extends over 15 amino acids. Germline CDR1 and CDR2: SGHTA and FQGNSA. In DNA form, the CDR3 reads TGTGCCAGCAGCTTAGCGGCCGGTCCCCCTAGCGTGCGGTTCTTC. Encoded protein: CASSLAAGPPSVRFF.

CDR3 loop: CSVEDAQQNTEAFF. Written as DNA, the CDR3 is TGCAGCGTTGAAGACGCCCAGCAGAACACTGAAGCTTTCTTT. The chain combines TRBV29-1 with TRBJ1-1, with D unresolved. The length of the CDR3 is 14 residues. CDR1 and CDR2 (germline): SQVTM, ANQGSEA. The V gene lost 0 bases and the J gene lost 1 base, with 9 bases spanning the gap.

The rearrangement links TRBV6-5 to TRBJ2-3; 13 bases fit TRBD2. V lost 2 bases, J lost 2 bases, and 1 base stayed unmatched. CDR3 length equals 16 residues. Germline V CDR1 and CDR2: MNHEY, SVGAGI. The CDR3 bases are TGTGCCAGCAGTTACGGGACTAGCGGGACCACAGATACGCAGTATTTT. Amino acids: CASSYGTSGTTDTQYF.